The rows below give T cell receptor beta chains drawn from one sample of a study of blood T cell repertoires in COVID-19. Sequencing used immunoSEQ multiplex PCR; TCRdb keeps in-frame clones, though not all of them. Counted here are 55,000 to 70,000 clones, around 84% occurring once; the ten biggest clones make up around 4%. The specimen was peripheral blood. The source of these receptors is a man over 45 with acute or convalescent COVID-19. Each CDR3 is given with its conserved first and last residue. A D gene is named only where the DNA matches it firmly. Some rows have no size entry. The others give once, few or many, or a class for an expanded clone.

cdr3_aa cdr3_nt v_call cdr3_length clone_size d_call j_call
CASSPTSGTGNEQFF TGTGCCAGCAGTCCTACTAGCGGAACCGGCAATGAGCAGTTCTTC TRBV11-2 15 - TRBD2 TRBJ2-1
CASSYSESSYNSPLHF TGTGCCAGCAGTTACTCGGAGAGCTCCTATAATTCACCCCTCCACTTT TRBV6-5 16 - - TRBJ1-6
CASRSTYEQYF TGTGCCAGCAGGTCTACCTACGAGCAGTACTTC TRBV7-2 11 - - TRBJ2-7
CASSFETGYEQFF TGTGCCAGCAGCTTCGAAACAGGGTATGAGCAGTTCTTC TRBV27 13 - - TRBJ2-1
CASSRGNQPQHF TGTGCCAGCAGTAGGGGGAATCAGCCCCAGCATTTT TRBV6-5 12 - - TRBJ1-5
CASRNDSFEKLFF TGTGCCAGCAGAAACGACAGCTTTGAAAAACTGTTTTTT TRBV2 13 once - TRBJ1-4
CASSLLEDTGELFF TGTGCCAGCAGTCTCTTGGAGGACACCGGGGAGCTGTTTTTT TRBV27 14 - - TRBJ2-2
CASSVASTGGGEQYF TGTGCCAGCAGCGTAGCTTCGACGGGGGGCGGGGAGCAGTACTTC TRBV9 15 - - TRBJ2-7
CASSLAGQGAGELFF TGCGCCAGCAGCTTGGCCGGACAGGGGGCTGGGGAGCTGTTTTTT TRBV5-1 15 - TRBD1 TRBJ2-2
CAWSRRTGLSGNTIYF TGTGCCTGGAGTCGACGGACGGGACTCTCTGGAAACACCATATATTTT TRBV30 16 few - TRBJ1-3
CASSFRLAGEEEETQYF TGCGCCAGCAGCTTCCGACTAGCGGGAGAAGAAGAAGAGACCCAGTACTTC TRBV4-1 17 - TRBD2 TRBJ2-5
CASSQTGAQPQHF TGTGCCAGCAGCCAAACAGGGGCTCAGCCCCAGCATTTT TRBV14 13 - TRBD1 TRBJ1-5
CASSDGLNTEAFF TGTGCCAGCAGCGACGGACTCAACACTGAAGCTTTCTTT TRBV7-8 13 - - TRBJ1-1
CASSSGRGNTEAFF TGTGCCAGCAGTTCTGGCAGGGGGAACACTGAAGCTTTCTTT TRBV6-5 14 once - TRBJ1-1
CASSGAAGEANYGYTF TGTGCCAGCAGCGGGGCGGCGGGAGAAGCTAACTATGGCTACACCTTC TRBV7-9 16 - - TRBJ1-2
CATSRAAGSTDEQYF TGTGCCACCAGCAGAGCAGCAGGGTCAACCGACGAGCAGTACTTC TRBV15 15 - - TRBJ2-7
CASSPFNSDNEQFF TGTGCCAGCAGCCCGTTTAACTCGGACAATGAGCAGTTCTTC TRBV4-2 14 once - TRBJ2-1
CASSQGLAGGGDTQYF TGTGCCAGCAGCCAAGGACTAGCGGGAGGGGGAGATACGCAGTATTTT TRBV3-1/TRBV3-2 16 once TRBD2 TRBJ2-3
CASSHTGSNTEAFF TGTGCCAGCAGCCACACAGGGAGTAATACTGAAGCTTTCTTT TRBV7-9 14 few - TRBJ1-1
CASSPGLAGYEQYF TGTGCCAGCTCACCCGGACTGGCAGGCTACGAGCAGTACTTC TRBV18 14 - - TRBJ2-7
CASTDRANQPQHF TGTGCCAGCACTGACAGGGCAAATCAGCCCCAGCATTTT TRBV12-3/TRBV12-4 13 - TRBD1 TRBJ1-5
CASSAQGAHSNQPQHF TGTGCCAGCAGTGCACAGGGGGCGCATAGCAATCAGCCCCAGCATTTT TRBV6-1 16 - TRBD1 TRBJ1-5
CASRPTAMNTEAFF TGTGCCAGCAGGCCGACAGCAATGAACACTGAAGCTTTCTTT TRBV28 14 - - TRBJ1-1
CAAKALHEAFF TGTGCCGCCAAAGCACTTCATGAAGCTTTCTTT TRBV28 11 - - TRBJ1-1
CASSSSGGTYEQYF TGTGCCAGCAGCTCTAGCGGGGGTACCTACGAGCAGTACTTC TRBV4-2 14 - TRBD2 TRBJ2-7
CASSEDRTGPVLTF TGTGCCAGCAGTGAAGATCGGACTGGACCGGTACTCACCTTC TRBV25-1 14 - - TRBJ1-2
CASSLSPGGPYEQYF TGTGCCAGTAGTCTCTCCCCCGGCGGGCCCTACGAGCAGTACTTC TRBV19 15 few - TRBJ2-7
CASSLEQGKPYEQYF TGTGCCAGCAGTTTAGAACAGGGGAAACCCTACGAGCAGTACTTC TRBV27 15 - TRBD1 TRBJ2-7
CASSPQLAEVNTGELFF TGTGCCAGCAGTCCACAACTAGCGGAGGTGAACACCGGGGAGCTGTTTTTT TRBV27 17 - TRBD2 TRBJ2-2
CASSPSGYSYEQYF TGCGCCAGCAGCCCGTCGGGGTACTCCTACGAGCAGTACTTC TRBV5-1 14 - - TRBJ2-7
CASSEGRGEVEPQHF TGTGCCAGCAGTGAAGGGAGGGGAGAGGTGGAGCCCCAGCATTTT TRBV6-1 15 - - TRBJ1-5
CASSQKTGNYEQYF TGCGCCAGCAGCCAAAAGACAGGAAACTACGAGCAGTACTTC TRBV4-1 14 - - TRBJ2-7
CAISTGENQPQHF TGTGCCATTTCGACAGGGGAGAATCAGCCCCAGCATTTT TRBV2 13 - TRBD1 TRBJ1-5
CASSEFEGNTEAFF TGTGCCAGCAGTGAATTCGAGGGGAACACTGAAGCTTTCTTT TRBV2 14 - - TRBJ1-1
CASSYGLAATGELFF TGTGCCAGCAGCTACGGACTAGCAGCGACCGGGGAGCTGTTTTTT TRBV5-4 15 - TRBD2 TRBJ2-2
CASRGVNTEAFF TGTGCCAGCAGGGGAGTGAACACTGAAGCTTTCTTT TRBV9 12 few - TRBJ1-1
CASSNGGWGETQYF TGTGCCAGCAGCAACGGAGGGTGGGGCGAGACCCAGTACTTC TRBV11-1 14 - - TRBJ2-5
CASSFNTGTYNEQFF TGTGCCAGCAGTTTTAACACAGGTACCTACAATGAGCAGTTCTTC TRBV6-6 15 - - TRBJ2-1
CASSLDLLSGGRNEQYF TGTGCCAGCAGCTTAGATCTCCTAAGCGGGGGGAGGAACGAGCAGTACTTC TRBV11-2 17 - TRBD2 TRBJ2-7
CASRGASSSYEQYF TGCGCCAGCAGAGGGGCTTCTAGCTCCTACGAGCAGTACTTC TRBV5-1 14 - - TRBJ2-7
CASSPRGLPPSYNEQFF TGTGCCAGCAGTCCTCGGGGACTACCCCCCTCCTACAATGAGCAGTTCTTC TRBV27 17 - TRBD2 TRBJ2-1
CASTRGRQSGNTIYF TGTGCCAGTACCAGGGGGCGACAATCTGGAAACACCATATATTTT TRBV19 15 - TRBD1 TRBJ1-3